The present TCR beta chain was sequenced within a study of vaccination effects on CD4 cells after COVID-19. Study-wide context: Relative to the second dose, post-vaccine samples were obtained a median of 72 days later.

The CDR3 length is 14 residues. Looked up from germline, CDR1 is SGHRS and CDR2 is YFSETQ. The V end lost 0 bases, the J end lost 3 bases, and 8 bases lay between the germline ends. Clones were read by immunoSEQ multiplex PCR, and TCRdb kept only the in-frame ones, dropping some. The table includes 80,000 to 95,000 clones, under 85% detected once. After expansion with viral peptide pools in the ViraFEST assay, antigen-specific CD4+ T cells were sequenced. CD4+ T cells were isolated after nine to ten days of culture. Participants received two doses of either the BNT162b2 or mRNA-1273 vaccine. Of note for this clone: Its antigen is still unknown.

Here the sequenced sample was CD4+ T cells from PBMCs cultured with HCoV-OC43 spike peptides, taken after COVID-19 vaccination. Indicated subset: HCoV-OC43 spike overlapping peptide pool stimulation. This receptor was taken from a human donor who received a COVID-19 vaccine. The chain uses TRBV5-1 and TRBJ2-3; no clear D gene. CDR3 loop: CASSLVDPTDTQYF. In DNA, the CDR3 is TGCGCCAGCAGCTTGGTAGATCCGACAGATACGCAGTATTTT.